Below, 8 T cell receptor beta chains from the same sample are listed, as sequenced in a study of T cells in women clearing cervical HPV infection (dated by TCRdb to the late 2010s). The library relied on the immunoSEQ multiplex PCR assay. This immuneACCESS table, as held by TCRdb, lists in-frame sequences with V and J called but not all clones. Of the missing ones, under half trace to an unresolved V gene in checked studies; the others have no known cause. The sample table holds 31,000 or so clones. Jointly, the top ten make up 3.5% to 4.5% of the sample. Sequences were obtained from blood buffy coat. Source of these receptors: a woman aged 18-70 years with a cervical HPV16 infection that either progressed to CIN3+ or cleared (not recorded which).

In the case of this clone: The missing CDR3 end, 3 residues past where the read stops, is filled in from the germline J gene. The chain links TRBV19 to TRBJ2-3, with D maybe TRBD2 (6 bases). Germline CDR1 and CDR2: LNHDA and SQIVND (reference sequence). V lost 7 bases to trimming and J lost 1 base, with 18 bases between them. The CDR3 covers 16 residues. CDR3: CASTVRRGGGTDTQYF. CDR3 DNA, as far as it was read: TGTGCCAGTACCGTCCGGCGGGGAGGCGGCACAGATACG.

With respect to this clone: The read finishes 3 residues shy of the CDR3 end, and the germline J gene is used to complete it. Other DNA variants within this sample encode the same CDR3. The V gene is TRBV20-1, the J gene TRBJ2-3; 7 bases agree with TRBD2. The V segment lost 2 bases and the J segment 0 bases; nucleotides outside the gene matches: 11. Germline V CDR1 and CDR2: DFQATT, SNEGSKA (reference sequence). The CDR3 runs to 17 residues. CDR3 sequence: CSARSIAGVVSTDTQYF. CDR3 DNA (partial): TGCAGTGCTAGATCCATAGCGGGCGTAGTTAGCACAGATACG.

Worth noting for this clone: The read ends 3 residues early relative to the CDR3; the germline J gene fills the gap. The rearrangement uses TRBV12-3 or TRBV12-4 and TRBJ2-2, with a weak D call TRBD1 (6 bases). V was shortened by 4 bases and J by 4 bases, with 13 bases between the two germline ends. The CDR3 contains 15 residues. The DNA read from the CDR3 is TGTGCCAGCAGTTACCGACAGGTATCCACCGGGGAG. Translated: CASSYRQVSTGE. In full, the CDR3 reads CASSYRQVSTGELFF.

Comment on this clone: The read falls 3 residues short of the CDR3 end, and the missing part is taken from the germline J gene. The chain links TRBV20-1 to TRBJ2-7; the D gene is possibly TRBD2 (6 bases). V gave up 3 bases and J gave up 3 bases, with 12 bases separating them. The length of the CDR3 is 13 residues. Germline CDR1 DFQATT, CDR2 SNEGSKA (reference sequence). Here the CDR3 reads CSASMAGYYEQYF. CDR3 DNA (partial): TGCAGTGCTAGTATGGCGGGGTACTACGAG.

The CDR3 region is CSARALNIAGGTTDTQYF. The sequenced part of the CDR3 DNA is TGCAGTGCTAGAGCCCTAAACATAGCGGGAGGTACTACAGATACG. The gene calls are TRBV20-1 and TRBJ2-3; 10 bases match TRBD2. The read halts 3 residues ahead of the CDR3 end, with the missing end drawn from the germline J gene. The CDR3 spans 18 residues. V shed 1 base and J 3 bases; nucleotides not matched to a gene: 13. Germline lookup yields CDR1 DFQATT and CDR2 SNEGSKA (reference sequence).

Comments on this clone: Read data end 3 residues before the CDR3 end; the end is taken from the germline J gene. The V and J genes are TRBV5-4 and TRBJ1-2; D might be TRBD1 (6 bases). Trimming took off 0 bases at V and 4 bases at J, with 13 bases between the two ends. CDR1 is SGHNT and CDR2 is YYREEE in the germline V gene (reference sequence). The CDR3 is made up of 15 amino acids. CDR3 loop: CASSLGNRVSYGYTF. Incomplete CDR3 DNA: TGTGCCAGCAGCTTGGGGAACAGGGTGTCCTATGGC.

Note on this clone: The CDR3 end lies 3 residues beyond the end of the read and is filled in from the germline J gene. This chain connects TRBV19 to TRBJ2-1; the match to TRBD2 covers 7 bases. Trimming took 5 bases from V and 5 from J; bases not matched to a gene: 9. The CDR3 runs 15 residues. The germline gives CDR1 LNHDA, CDR2 SQIVND (reference sequence). The DNA read from the CDR3 is TGTGCCAGTAGTTCGGCGGGAGAGGCCCACAATGAG. It codes for CASSSAGEAHNE. The full CDR3 reads CASSSAGEAHNEQFF.

As to this clone: The read comes to an end 3 residues before the CDR3 does, leaving the germline J gene to fill in the end. This rearrangement joins TRBV19 to TRBJ2-3; a weak D match, TRBD1 (6 bases). The CDR3 totals 13 residues. Germline CDR1 is LNHDA and CDR2 is SQIVND (reference sequence). The CDR3 reads CASSVQGMGTQYF. The sequenced CDR3 bases are TGTGCCAGTAGTGTACAGGGCATGGGGACG.